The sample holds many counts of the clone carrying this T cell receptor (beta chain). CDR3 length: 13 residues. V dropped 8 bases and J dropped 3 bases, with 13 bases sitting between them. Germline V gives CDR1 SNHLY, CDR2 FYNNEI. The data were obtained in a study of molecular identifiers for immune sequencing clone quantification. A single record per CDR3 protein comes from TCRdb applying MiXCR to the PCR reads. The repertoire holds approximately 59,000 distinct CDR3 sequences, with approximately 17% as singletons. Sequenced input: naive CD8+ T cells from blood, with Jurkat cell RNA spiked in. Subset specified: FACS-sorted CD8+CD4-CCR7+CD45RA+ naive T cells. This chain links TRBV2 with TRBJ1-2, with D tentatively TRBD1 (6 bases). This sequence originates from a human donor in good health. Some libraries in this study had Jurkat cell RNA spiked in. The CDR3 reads CASRGTTHYGYTF. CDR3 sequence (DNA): TGTGCCAGCCGCGGGACAACCCACTATGGCTACACCTTC. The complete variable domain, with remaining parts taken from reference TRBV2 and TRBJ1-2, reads EPEVTQTPSHQVTQMGQEVILRCVPISNHLYFYWYRQILGQKVEFLVSFYNNEISEKSEIFDDQFSVERPDGSNFTLKIRSTKLEDSAMYFCASRGTTHYGYTFGSGTRLTVV.